These 2 T cell receptor beta chains came from one sample sequenced in a study of shared clonotypes between healthy human individuals. Produced via immunoSEQ multiplex PCR; TCRdb's table is partial and in-frame only. The sample carries hundreds of thousands of clones, around three quarters recorded once. Material: memory CD4+ T cells sorted from blood. The subset here: CD45RA-negative fraction. All receptors derive from a woman aged 25 to 39 in good health.

V and J are TRBV10-1 and TRBJ2-3; 10 bases map to TRBD1. The V gene's germline CDR1 is WNHNN and CDR2 SYGVQD (reference sequence). With 8 bases clipped from V and 1 base from J, the junction kept 6 bases outside the gene matches. The CDR3 is 15 amino acids. CDR3 in DNA: TGCGCCAGCGCCCCTGGGACAGGGGGCACAGATACGCAGTATTTT. It translates to CASAPGTGGTDTQYF.

The V and J genes are TRBV18 and TRBJ2-1; D is unresolved. The CDR3 totals 13 residues. The germline V gene has CDR1 KGHSH and CDR2 LQKENI. Trimming removed 2 bases from V and 6 bases from J, with 8 bases in between. The CDR3 DNA reads as TGTGCCAGCTCACCAATTGATACCAATGAGCAGTTCTTC. Encoded protein: CASSPIDTNEQFF.